The present entry profiles one TCR beta chain with its context. What it binds is not known. Using its own MiXCR run on the multiplex PCR reads, TCRdb lists one record per CDR3 protein. The sample records some 85,000 distinct CDR3 sequences, roughly 30% being singletons. This specimen belongs to a study of breast tumors, draining lymph nodes, adjacent tissues. Axillary draining lymph nodes of breast cancer patients supplied the node samples. The study's findings and limits: Data fit most tumor T cells coming from lymph node, expanding in tumor.

CDR1 is SGHRS, CDR2 YFSETQ, per germline. This CDR3 spans 15 amino acids. J lost 1 base, V lost 0 bases, and 2 bases had no gene match. The sequence derives from a female donor with breast cancer. Some clones in this sample may be carry-over from other donors' samples. Material: axillary lymph node tissue. The chain recombines TRBV5-1 with TRBJ1-1; TRBD1 aligns across 8 bases. CDR3 region: CASSLGTGQNTEAFF. DNA for the CDR3: TGCGCCAGCAGCTTGGGGACAGGGCAGAACACTGAAGCTTTCTTT.